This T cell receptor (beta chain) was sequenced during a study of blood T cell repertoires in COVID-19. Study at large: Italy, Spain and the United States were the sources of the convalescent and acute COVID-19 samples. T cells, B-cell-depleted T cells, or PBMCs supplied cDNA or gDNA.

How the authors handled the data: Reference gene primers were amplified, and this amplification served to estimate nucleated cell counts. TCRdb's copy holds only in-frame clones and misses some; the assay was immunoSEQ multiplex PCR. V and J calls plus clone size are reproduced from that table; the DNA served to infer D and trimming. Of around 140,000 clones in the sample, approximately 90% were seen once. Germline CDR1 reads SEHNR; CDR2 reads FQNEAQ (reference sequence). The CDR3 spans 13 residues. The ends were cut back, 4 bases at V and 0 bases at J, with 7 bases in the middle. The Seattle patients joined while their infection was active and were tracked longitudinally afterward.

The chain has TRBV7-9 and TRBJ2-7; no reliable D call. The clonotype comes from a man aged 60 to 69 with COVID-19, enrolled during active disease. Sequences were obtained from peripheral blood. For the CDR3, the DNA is TGTGCCAGCAGCTCCACGGGCTCCTACGAGCAGTACTTC. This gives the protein CASSSTGSYEQYF.